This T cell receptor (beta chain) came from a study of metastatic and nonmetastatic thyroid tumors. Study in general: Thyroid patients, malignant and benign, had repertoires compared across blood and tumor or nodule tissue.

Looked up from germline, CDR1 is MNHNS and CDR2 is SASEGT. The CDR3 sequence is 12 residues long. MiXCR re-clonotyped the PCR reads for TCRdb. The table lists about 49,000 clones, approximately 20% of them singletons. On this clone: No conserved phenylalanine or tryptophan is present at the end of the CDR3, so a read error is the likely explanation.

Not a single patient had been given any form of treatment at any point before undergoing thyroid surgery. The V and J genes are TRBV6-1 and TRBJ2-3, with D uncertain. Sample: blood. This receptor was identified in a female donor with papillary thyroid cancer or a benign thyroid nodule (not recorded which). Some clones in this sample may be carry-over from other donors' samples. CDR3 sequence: CASPGRRDTQYL. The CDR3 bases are TGTGCAAGCCCTGGAAGGCGAGATACGCAGTATCTT.